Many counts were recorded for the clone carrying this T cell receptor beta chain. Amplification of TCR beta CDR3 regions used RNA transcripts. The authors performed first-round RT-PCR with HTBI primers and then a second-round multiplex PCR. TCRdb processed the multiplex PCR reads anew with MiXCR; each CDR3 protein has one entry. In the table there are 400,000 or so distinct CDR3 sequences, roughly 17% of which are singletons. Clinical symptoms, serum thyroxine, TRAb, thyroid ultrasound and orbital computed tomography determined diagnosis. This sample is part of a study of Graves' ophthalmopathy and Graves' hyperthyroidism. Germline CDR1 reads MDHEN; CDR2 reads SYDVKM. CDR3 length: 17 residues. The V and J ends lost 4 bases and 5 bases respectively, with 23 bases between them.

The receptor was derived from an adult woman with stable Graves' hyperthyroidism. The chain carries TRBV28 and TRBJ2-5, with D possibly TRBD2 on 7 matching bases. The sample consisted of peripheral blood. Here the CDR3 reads CASSSYPVGGADETQYF. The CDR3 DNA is TGTGCCAGCAGTTCATATCCGGTGGGGGGGGCGGATGAGACCCAGTACTTC.